This is a list of T cell receptor beta chains from one sample in a study of T-cell reconstitution after alpha-beta-depleted transplantation in children. TCRdb analysed the PCR reads with MiXCR anew, one entry per CDR3 protein. The data contain tens of thousands of distinct CDR3 sequences, over 15% of them singletons. Here the sequenced sample was PBMCs, mostly from graft donor cells, taken 360 days after TCRalphabeta/CD19-depleted stem cell transplant. These TCRs come from a male patient aged 2 to 9 who had a stem cell transplant for acute lymphoblastic leukemia, so the T cells may come from the graft donor. CDR3s include the opening cysteine and the closing phenylalanine or tryptophan. A D gene is named only where the DNA matches it firmly. Only part of the rows carry a size: once, few, many, or a class if the clone is expanded.

TRBV10-1	19	-	TRBJ2-2	few	TGCGCCAGCAGCCCGCGGAGGGCCGGAAGGGGAGCCGGCACCGGGGAGCTGTTTTTT	CASSPRRAGRGAGTGELFF
TRBV11-1	13	-	TRBJ1-1	few	TGTGCCAGCAGCCGACAAATGTGGACTGAAGCTTTCTTT	CASSRQMWTEAFF
TRBV28	15	-	TRBJ2-7	few	TGTGCCAGCAGTTTATTTACAGGAAAAACCTACGAGCAGTACTTC	CASSLFTGKTYEQYF
TRBV5-1	15	TRBD2	TRBJ2-2	few	TGCGCCAGCAGCCTGACTAGCGGGAGTACCGGGGAGCTGTTTTTT	CASSLTSGSTGELFF
TRBV5-1	14	TRBD1	TRBJ2-1	-	TGCGCCAGCAGCTTTAGGGACAGAGGGAATGAGCAGTTCTTC	CASSFRDRGNEQFF
TRBV3-1	13	-	TRBJ1-2	-	TGTGCCAGCAGCTCCCGGACAACGGGGGGCTACACCTTC	CASSSRTTGGYTF
TRBV5-1	15	-	TRBJ2-3	-	TGCGCCAGCAAGCTCGGAGACTCCCGCACAGATACGCAGTATTTT	CASKLGDSRTDTQYF
TRBV24-1	14	-	TRBJ2-7	-	TGTGCCACCAGGGAGGGAGCCAGCGCTTACGAGCAGTACTTC	CATREGASAYEQYF
TRBV5-6	17	-	TRBJ2-7	few	TGTGCCAGCAGCTTCCTGGGGTCCGGGACTGGATCCTACGAGCAGTACTTC	CASSFLGSGTGSYEQYF
TRBV5-1	16	TRBD2	TRBJ2-1	-	TGCGCCAGCAGTCCCCGGGCCAGCGGACTAGTCGATGAGCAGTTCTTC	CASSPRASGLVDEQFF
TRBV5-6	15	-	TRBJ2-2	few	TGTGCCAGCAGCTTGATCCCTTCGAACACCGGGGAGCTGTTTTTT	CASSLIPSNTGELFF
TRBV29-1	13	-	TRBJ1-2	-	TGCAGCGTTGAAACAAGGAGAATCTATGGCTACACCTTC	CSVETRRIYGYTF
TRBV5-6	15	-	TRBJ1-5	-	TGTGCCAGCAGCTTGTTAGACACCGGGGGACAGCCCCAGCATTTT	CASSLLDTGGQPQHF
TRBV20-1	14	-	TRBJ1-2	-	TGCAGTGCTAGAGATACCCCGCGCCGGCGAGGCTACACCTTC	CSARDTPRRRGYTF
TRBV4-2	16	TRBD1	TRBJ2-2	few	TGTGCCAGCAGCCAGGGTCGGGACAGTATTCACGGGGAGCTGTTTTTT	CASSQGRDSIHGELFF
TRBV28	14	TRBD1	TRBJ1-2	few	TGTGCCAGCAGACGTACCGGGACAGCCCAGGCGGACACCTTC	CASRRTGTAQADTF
TRBV21-1	14	-	TRBJ2-7	-	TGTGCCAGCAGCAAAGAGGTCCAGGGCTACGAGCAGTACTTC	CASSKEVQGYEQYF
TRBV29-1	13	TRBD1	TRBJ1-2	few	TGCAGCGTGGGGGACAGGGGGGACTATGGCTACACCTTC	CSVGDRGDYGYTF
TRBV2	11	-	TRBJ2-1	-	TGTGCCAGCAGTTCAGGCGCCCCGCAGTTCTTC	CASSSGAPQFF
TRBV9	11	-	TRBJ2-3	-	TGTGCCAGCAGCGTAGGAGATACGCAGTATTTT	CASSVGDTQYF
TRBV7-6	12	-	TRBJ1-4	few	TGTGCCAGCAGCTTTTCCGTTGAAAAACTGTTTTTT	CASSFSVEKLFF
TRBV29-1	16	TRBD2	TRBJ2-2	few	TGCAGCGTTGGAGTGGAACTAGCGGGAGGGCCCCGGGAGCTGTTTTTT	CSVGVELAGGPRELFF
TRBV6-2/TRBV6-3	17	-	TRBJ2-7	-	TGTGCCAGCAGTTACTACTCCCTACGTAGCCGGGGATACGAGCAGTACTTC	CASSYYSLRSRGYEQYF
TRBV12-3/TRBV12-4	18	-	TRBJ1-6	few	TGTGCCAGCAGCCTGGCAGGTCGCGGGCTTCTATATAATTCACCCCTCCACTTT	CASSLAGRGLLYNSPLHF